At least ten counts were recorded for the clone carrying this T cell receptor (beta chain). Germline V lookup: CDR1 MNHEY, CDR2 SVGEGT. V was pared by 6 bases and J by 6 bases, with 13 bases of the junction left unmatched. This CDR3 has 16 residues. The sample is drawn from a study of HIV-infected patients and healthy controls. Around 500 ng RNA was reverse transcribed with alpha and beta constant-region primers. Using multiplexing indices, alpha and beta chain libraries were generated apart by chain-specific third strand synthesis. TCRdb analysed the 5' RACE reads with MiXCR anew, one entry per CDR3 protein. Of 15,000 to 20,000 distinct CDR3 sequences detected, 4.5% to 5.5% appear once; the ten largest clones hold about 1.9%. No cell fractionation was done, so the repertoire covers all unsorted peripheral blood T cells.

V usage is TRBV6-2 or TRBV6-3 and J usage is TRBJ1-5; TRBD1 matches 8 bases. The origin of this receptor is an adult in good health. The sequencing input was blood. In DNA form, the CDR3 reads TGTGCCAGCAGCATACGAGGACAGGGAGGGGGTCAGCCCCAGCATTTT. This sequence encodes CASSIRGQGGGQPQHF.